The TCR beta chain under discussion was sequenced for a study of blood T cells in healthy people across ages. In its sample, this clonotype was seen a few times. Its antigen remains unknown. The junction does not match germline at one end; this may be a read error. This CDR3 has 18 amino acids. Germline assignment: CDR1 MNHNS and CDR2 SASEGT. The study, taken as a whole, reports: Among long-lived donors, naive CD4+ cells were more numerous and diversity higher than in aged donors.

Together with a sample-barcoded 5' primer, a J-beta primer mix was included in a second PCR lasting 7 to 11 cycles. Template switching added a 12-random-nucleotide identifier to every cDNA molecule. In TCRdb, the 5' RACE reads were re-called with MiXCR into one record per CDR3 protein. The table lists more than 750,000 distinct CDR3 sequences, roughly 28% of them singletons. These data were likewise used in another study, on T cells of mothers and their children. As that study records: About six children, together with their three healthy Caucasian mothers, made up the donors.

This receptor was identified in a woman aged 40 to 50 in good health. This chain joins TRBV6-1 and TRBJ2-6, with TRBD1 matching 10 bases. Sequencing was done on a sample of blood. Here the CDR3 reads CASSERQGARSGADVLTF. DNA of the CDR3: TGTGCCAGCAGTGAACGACAGGGGGCTAGGTCTGGGGCCGACGTCCTGACTTTC.